This TCR beta chain was sequenced for a study of blood T cell repertoires in COVID-19. About the study: Sites in the United States, Italy and Spain provided acute and convalescent COVID-19 samples.

V shed 4 bases, J shed 0 bases, and the junction held 9 bases outside the gene matches. The CDR3 loop spans 17 amino acids. Germline CDR1 is KGHSH and CDR2 is LQKENI. The repertoire was sequenced with immunoSEQ multiplex PCR; TCRdb's copy has only in-frame clones and lacks some. Of hundreds of thousands of clones listed, 70% to 90% are singletons. The TCR was taken from a woman in her seventies with COVID-19, enrolled during active disease. The rearrangement joins TRBV18 to TRBJ1-2; 9 bases align to TRBD1. Specimen: peripheral blood. Written as DNA, the CDR3 is TGTGCCAGCTCACGCCCGGGACAGGGCGGTTCTAACTATGGCTACACCTTC. It specifies CASSRPGQGGSNYGYTF.